The source of this T cell receptor beta chain is a study of human T cells and chemical hapten exposure. Study-wide results and limits: After DPC sensitization, TCRs above 1 in 1000 frequency showed no change.

Time point reported: patch test 3, about 24 weeks after DPC sensitization. Specified treatment: therapeutic diphenylcyclopropenone sensitization with weekly scalp DPC. TCRdb ran MiXCR on the RACE reads and lists one entry per CDR3 protein. The repertoire holds fewer than 55,000 distinct CDR3 sequences, with 8% to 10% as singletons. This clonotype was detected only a few times. Its target is unknown. With 7 bases removed from V and 1 base from J, the gap between germline ends came to 10 bases. This CDR3 is 12 amino acids long. CDR1 DFQATT and CDR2 SNEGSKA come from the germline V gene (reference sequence).

The receptor was derived from a woman in her thirties or forties with alopecia areata. Some clones in this sample may be carry-over from other donors' samples. Sequences were derived from whole blood, sampled in connection with sensitization to the hapten diphenylcyclopropenone (DPC). The V and J genes are TRBV20-1 and TRBJ1-2; D ambiguous. This CDR3 is CSVRPFNYGYTF. The CDR3 coding sequence is TGCAGTGTAAGGCCGTTTAACTATGGCTACACCTTC.